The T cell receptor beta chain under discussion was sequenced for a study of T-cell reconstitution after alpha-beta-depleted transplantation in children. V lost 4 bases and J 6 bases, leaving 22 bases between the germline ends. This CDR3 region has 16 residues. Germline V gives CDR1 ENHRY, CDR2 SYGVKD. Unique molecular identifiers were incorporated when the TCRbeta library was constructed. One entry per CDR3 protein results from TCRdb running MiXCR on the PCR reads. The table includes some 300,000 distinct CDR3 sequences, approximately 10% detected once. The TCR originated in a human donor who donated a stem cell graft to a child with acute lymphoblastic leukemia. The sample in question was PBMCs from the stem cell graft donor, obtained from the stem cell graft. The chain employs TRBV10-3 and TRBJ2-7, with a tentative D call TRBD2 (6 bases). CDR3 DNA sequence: TGTGCCATCAGTGGAGGGAGGACTCATCGTGCGTCCGAGCAGTACTTC. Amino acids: CAISGGRTHRASEQYF.